This T cell receptor (beta chain) stems from a study of spatial heterogeneity in lung cancer. Study-wide points: Expanded alpha and beta TCR counts within tumors tracked tumor mutation counts.

TCRdb recomputed calls from the 5' RACE reads with MiXCR, one row per CDR3 protein. The table lists 7,000 to 8,500 distinct CDR3 sequences, about 3.4% of them singletons. CDR1 SGHTA and CDR2 FQGTGA come from the germline V gene. V was cut by 1 base and J by 1 base, with 7 bases left in between. The CDR3 runs 14 residues. The sample's time point: sample taken at primary tumor resection. This clonotype was observed many times. Its antigen is not identified. The material sequenced was lung tumor tissue, taken at surgery. The chain carries TRBV7-3 and TRBJ1-1; no clear D. The origin of this receptor is a male donor with early-stage non-small cell lung cancer. The CDR3 DNA reads TGTGCCAGCAGCTTAATAGGGCCGAACACTGAAGCTTTCTTT. It encodes CASSLIGPNTEAFF.